This T cell receptor beta chain was obtained from a study of beta chain features in type 1 diabetes. Broader study findings: Cells that show high TCR expression could be over-represented by cDNA sequencing. The naive, central memory and Treg TCRB repertoires showed an apparent similarity that was greater among patients than among healthy donors. For type 1 diabetes patients, VDJ junctions showed fewer insertions and more deletions.

The sample holds a few counts of this clone. Its antigen is not identified. Expressed TCRB transcripts were sequenced, since all the RNA that had been isolated was reverse transcribed. Here immunoSEQ multiplex PCR was the method, and the copy in TCRdb shows in-frame clones only, minus some. The data hold about 250,000 clones, with over 12% observed a single time. Trimming took 5 bases from V and 4 from J; bases not matched to a gene: 8. Looked up from germline, CDR1 is SGHAT and CDR2 is FQNNGV. The CDR3 totals 16 residues. The receptor's source is a woman aged 40 to 55 in good health. The chain has TRBV11-2 and TRBJ2-1; 10 bases fit TRBD1. The sample was naive CD4+ T cells from blood. The CDR3, as DNA: TGTGCCAGCAGCACCGGGACAGGGGTTACTTACAATGAGCAGTTCTTC. This translates into CASSTGTGVTYNEQFF.